The 25 T cell receptor beta chains reported below all come from one sample, sequenced in a study of CD8+ T cells in alopecia areata. Treatment defined: oral pan-JAK inhibitor, 5-10 mg twice daily. Once RNA had been extracted, it was reverse transcribed into cDNA to act as the sequencing template. The table came from immunoSEQ multiplex PCR; TCRdb's copy has only in-frame clones and leaves some out. This sample has more than 200,000 clones, with roughly two fifths found just once. The sequencing used CD4+ T cells sorted from blood, collected at approximately week 36, from a patient treated with tofacitinib. These receptors all come from a human donor with alopecia areata.

This clone was detected a few times. The V and J genes are TRBV30 and TRBJ2-7, with 8 bases lining up with TRBD1. The CDR3 is 17 amino acids. Germline CDR1 reads GTSNPN; CDR2 reads SVGIG (reference sequence). V was pared by 0 bases and J by 0 bases, with 10 bases of the junction left unmatched. The CDR3 loop is CAWSVPPGGGSSYEQYF. The CDR3 DNA reads TGTGCCTGGAGTGTACCCCCAGGGGGCGGAAGCTCCTACGAGCAGTACTTC. Filled out from reference TRBV30 and TRBJ2-7, the complete variable domain reads SQTIHQWPATLVQPVGSPLSLECTVEGTSNPNLYWYRQAAGRGLQLLFYSVGIGQISSEVPQNLSASRPQDRQFILSSKKLLLSDSGFYLCAWSVPPGGGSSYEQYFGPGTRLTVT.

This clone was seen ten or more times. The rearrangement links TRBV29-1 to TRBJ1-1, with a tentative D call TRBD1 (6 bases). Trimming stripped 5 bases from V and 4 bases from J, with 11 bases between. The CDR3 covers 12 residues. Germline V gene sequence: CDR1 SQVTM, CDR2 ANQGSEA. In DNA, the CDR3 is TGCAGCGTTAGCTTCAGGGGCACTGAAGCTTTCTTT. This gives the protein CSVSFRGTEAFF. The full variable domain, completed using reference TRBV29-1 and TRBJ1-1, is SAVISQKPSRDICQRGTSLTIQCQVDSQVTMMFWYRQQPGQSLTLIATANQGSEATYESGFVIDKFPISRPNLTFSTLTVSNMSPEDSSIYLCSVSFRGTEAFFGQGTRLTVV.

This chain joins TRBV7-2 and TRBJ2-4; D call uncertain. The germline V and J ends were trimmed by 5 bases and 1 base, with 15 bases remaining between them. The CDR3 totals 16 residues. Per germline, CDR1 SGHTA and CDR2 FQGNSA. The CDR3 loop is CASSPAPQVAKNIQYF. In DNA form, the CDR3 reads TGTGCCAGCAGCCCCGCCCCCCAGGTCGCCAAAAACATTCAGTACTTC.

This clone was detected only a few times. The same CDR3 can be traced to other DNA sequences in this sample. The rearrangement joins TRBV29-1 to TRBJ1-1; D gene uncertain. Between the trimmed V and J ends, which lost 0 bases and 0 bases, there was a span of 5 bases. The CDR3 has 13 amino acids. Germline-derived CDR1 and CDR2 are SQVTM and ANQGSEA. This CDR3 is CSVEETVNTEAFF. The CDR3 bases are TGCAGCGTTGAAGAAACAGTGAACACTGAAGCTTTCTTT.

V gene TRBV4-2 combines with J gene TRBJ2-1; D might be TRBD1 (6 bases). V was trimmed by 1 base and J by 4 bases, leaving 14 bases between them. This CDR3 has 16 residues. Germline V gene sequence: CDR1 LGHNA, CDR2 YNFKEQ. The chain's CDR3 is CASSQALGRGYNEQFF. In DNA, the CDR3 is TGTGCCAGCAGCCAAGCGCTCGGCAGGGGATACAATGAGCAGTTCTTC.

This clone was found a few times. One end of the junction varies from germline; a read error may be responsible. V and J are TRBV2 and TRBJ1-2, with no clear D. From germline, CDR1 is SNHLY and CDR2 FYNNEI. CDR3 size: 11 residues. CDR3 amino acids: CASSDIPSRAF. The CDR3 DNA is TGTGCCAGCAGTGACATTCCCTCCCGCGCCTTC.

As regards this clone: In the same sample, other DNA sequences code for this CDR3. J is TRBJ1-1 and V is TRBV6-5; 8 bases line up with TRBD1. The CDR3 is 13 residues long. Germline lookup yields CDR1 MNHEY and CDR2 SVGAGI. The trim removed 8 bases at V and 4 bases at J, leaving 6 bases unmatched. CDR3 nucleotide sequence: TGTGCCAGCCGAGGCCAGGGGGCCACTGAAGCTTTCTTT. Protein: CASRGQGATEAFF.

This clone was observed a handful of times. The rearrangement joins TRBV29-1 to TRBJ2-2, with 12 bases fitting TRBD1. The CDR3 totals 14 residues. V lost 6 bases, J lost 7 bases, and 6 bases stayed unmatched. Per germline, CDR1 SQVTM and CDR2 ANQGSEA. The CDR3: CSVGTGGAIGELFF. CDR3 nucleotide sequence: TGCAGCGTGGGGACAGGGGGCGCGATCGGGGAGCTGTTTTTT.

Only a few counts were recorded for this clone. The genes are TRBV30 and TRBJ1-3; maybe TRBD1 (6 bases). V dropped 4 bases and J dropped 0 bases, with 10 bases sitting between them. Germline CDR1 and CDR2: GTSNPN and SVGIG (reference sequence). This CDR3 comprises 14 residues. The CDR3 region is CAWKSTGSGNTIYF. CDR3 DNA: TGTGCCTGGAAGTCGACAGGCTCTGGAAACACCATATATTTT.

This clone was found a few times. V and J are TRBV2 and TRBJ2-7, with D unclear. Trimming left V 4 bases short and J 6 bases short, with 4 bases between. This CDR3 contains 10 residues. The germline CDR1 and CDR2 sequences are SNHLY and FYNNEI. The CDR3 region is CASSVGEQYF. Written as DNA, the CDR3 is TGTGCCAGCAGTGTGGGCGAGCAGTACTTC.

The chain's CDR3 is CASSLVGGTSGSYEQYF. CDR3 nucleotide sequence: TGTGCCAGCAGCTTGGTTGGGGGGACTAGCGGATCCTACGAGCAGTACTTC. The genes are TRBV7-2 and TRBJ2-7, with 11 bases matching TRBD2. CDR1 is SGHTA, CDR2 FQGNSA, per germline. The V and J ends lost 3 bases and 1 base, in that order; junction bases with no gene match: 8. This CDR3 is 17 amino acids long.

The chain couples TRBV4-2 to TRBJ2-7; TRBD1 or TRBD2 may be the D gene (6 bases each). This CDR3 is built from 14 residues. CDR1 is LGHNA, CDR2 YNFKEQ, per germline. Trimming left V 1 base short and J 3 bases short, with 10 bases between. The CDR3 region is CASSQAGADYEQYF. The CDR3 DNA is TGTGCCAGCAGCCAAGCGGGGGCGGACTACGAGCAGTACTTC.

The CDR3 DNA sequence: TGCGCCAGCAGCTTGGCCGGTCTGTCGCGGAATGGCTACACCTTC. Its protein is CASSLAGLSRNGYTF. The gene calls are TRBV5-1 and TRBJ1-2, with unresolved D. Germline V gene sequence: CDR1 SGHRS, CDR2 YFSETQ. The CDR3 consists of 15 residues. Deletions cut 0 bases from V and 6 bases from J, with 15 bases between.

The chain is built from TRBV19 and TRBJ1-2, with D unresolved. The CDR3 sequence is 12 residues long. Trimming cost V 5 bases and J 3 bases, with 7 bases left between them. Germline lookup yields CDR1 LNHDA and CDR2 SQIVND (reference sequence). In nucleotides, the CDR3 is TGTGCCAGTAGTGGCGGACACTATGGCTACACCTTC. It translates to CASSGGHYGYTF.

This chain links TRBV7-8 with TRBJ2-5; 11 bases are a match to TRBD2. The CDR3 is 16 amino acids. J was trimmed by 2 bases and V by 1 base; bases with no gene match: 3. From germline, CDR1 is SGHVS and CDR2 FQNEAQ. The CDR3 DNA is TGTGCCAGCAGCTTAGTGGTAGCGGGAGGGCAAGAGACCCAGTACTTC. As protein: CASSLVVAGGQETQYF.

This clone has more than one count but fewer than ten. V and J are TRBV14 and TRBJ1-1; D call uncertain. The CDR3 is 13 amino acids. Germline lookup yields CDR1 SGHDN and CDR2 FVKESK. V lost 5 bases to trimming and J lost 7 bases, with 14 bases between them. CDR3 nucleotide sequence: TGTGCCAGCAGCTCTGACTGGAATAGTGAAGCTTTCTTT. Protein: CASSSDWNSEAFF.

The chain employs TRBV6-5 and TRBJ1-2; D is perhaps TRBD1 (6 bases). The V and J ends lost 5 bases and 5 bases respectively, with 15 bases between them. In germline, CDR1 is MNHEY, CDR2 SVGAGI. The CDR3 totals 14 residues. The CDR3 protein is CASSPAGDGYGYTF. CDR3 DNA: TGTGCCAGCAGTCCCGCAGGGGACGGATATGGCTACACCTTC.

This clone was counted only a few times. V and J are TRBV15 and TRBJ2-7; tentative D call: TRBD1 (7 bases). CDR3 size: 15 residues. The germline V and J ends were trimmed by 0 bases and 2 bases, with 11 bases remaining between them. The germline V gene encodes CDR1 LNHNV and CDR2 YYDKDF (reference sequence). Here the CDR3 reads CATSREGGQPYEQYF. The CDR3 nucleotides are TGTGCCACCAGCAGAGAGGGGGGACAGCCCTACGAGCAGTACTTC.

A few counts support this clone. The chain links TRBV29-1 to TRBJ2-1, with TRBD1 matching 11 bases. V shed 8 bases, J shed 4 bases, and the junction held 4 bases outside the gene matches. The germline CDR1 and CDR2 sequences are SQVTM and ANQGSEA. This CDR3 has 13 amino acids. CDR3 nucleotide sequence: TGCAGCACCCGGGACAGGGGGTACAATGAGCAGTTCTTC. It encodes CSTRDRGYNEQFF.

The chain couples TRBV4-3 to TRBJ2-7; TRBD2 matches at 7 bases. V lost 1 base and J lost 3; bases outside the gene matches: 3. The CDR3 is 14 residues long. Germline CDR1 is LGHNA and CDR2 is YSLEER. In DNA, the CDR3 is TGCGCCAGCAGCCAAGGACTAGCTATCTACGAGCAGTACTTC. Protein: CASSQGLAIYEQYF.

This clone was counted a few times. The chain is built from TRBV27 and TRBJ2-7; D uncertain. CDR1 is MNHEY and CDR2 is SMNVEV in the germline V gene (reference sequence). Trimming removed 4 bases at V and 3 bases at J, with 4 bases between. This CDR3 contains 11 residues. The CDR3 region has the DNA TGTGCCAGCAGTTCCCTCTACGAGCAGTACTTC. As protein: CASSSLYEQYF.

This chain uses TRBV19 with TRBJ2-5; D not certain. Germline CDR1 LNHDA, CDR2 SQIVND (reference sequence). This CDR3 comprises 11 residues. Trimming removed 9 bases from V and 5 bases from J, with 10 bases in between. CDR3 residues: CASGALETQYF. The DNA for the CDR3 is TGTGCCAGCGGAGCATTGGAGACCCAGTACTTC.

This clone appeared a single time. The rearrangement joins TRBV6-5 to TRBJ2-3; D ambiguous. The V and J ends lost 6 bases and 0 bases respectively, with 7 bases between them. In germline, CDR1 is MNHEY, CDR2 SVGAGI. The CDR3 has 13 amino acids. The CDR3 loop reads CASRVPSTDTQYF. Written as DNA, the CDR3 is TGTGCCAGCAGAGTCCCCAGCACAGATACGCAGTATTTT.

The rearrangement joins TRBV10-3 to TRBJ2-6, with a possible D match to TRBD1 (5 bases). V was clipped by 3 bases and J by 0 bases, with 9 bases between them. The germline V gene encodes CDR1 ENHRY and CDR2 SYGVKD. The CDR3 length is 16 residues. The CDR3 nucleotides are TGTGCCATCAGTGATAGGGGAAGCTCTGGGGCCAACGTCCTGACTTTC. It translates to CAISDRGSSGANVLTF.

The V gene is TRBV15, the J gene TRBJ2-1; 10 bases are shared with TRBD2. This CDR3 comprises 16 residues. Germline assignment: CDR1 LNHNV and CDR2 YYDKDF (reference sequence). Losses at the gene ends were 3 bases for V and 4 bases for J; bases not matched to a gene: 6. CDR3 region: CATSSASGRGYNEQFF. The CDR3 DNA reads as TGTGCCACCAGCAGCGCTAGCGGGAGAGGGTACAATGAGCAGTTCTTC.